The 25 T cell receptor beta chains below all came from one sample that was sequenced in a study of T cell changes during pregnancy in multiple sclerosis. Sequencing used immunoSEQ multiplex PCR; TCRdb keeps in-frame clones, though not all of them. The sample lists around 30,000 clones, around nine tenths occurring once. Specimen: CD8+ T cells from peripheral blood mononuclear cells, collected in the third trimester of pregnancy. These TCRs come from a female donor with multiple sclerosis, enrolled in a pregnancy study.

The chain joins TRBV29-1 to TRBJ1-1, with D possibly being TRBD1 (6 bases). V was shortened by 7 bases and J by 0 bases, with 15 bases between the two germline ends. The CDR3 is 14 amino acids. Per germline, CDR1 SQVTM and CDR2 ANQGSEA. The CDR3 nucleotides are TGCAGCGCCGGCGGGGGCGGAATGAACACTGAAGCTTTCTTT. Its translation is CSAGGGGMNTEAFF.

The chain couples TRBV7-9 to TRBJ1-2; 9 bases agree with TRBD1. Germline CDR1 SEHNR, CDR2 FQNEAQ (reference sequence). There are 16 residues in the CDR3. J gave up 0 bases and V 5 bases, and 7 bases lay outside the gene matches. The CDR3 DNA is TGTGCCAGCAGCGGACAGGGGTACGGAACTAACTATGGCTACACCTTC. Translation: CASSGQGYGTNYGYTF. Full variable domain (missing parts from reference TRBV7-9 and TRBJ1-2): DTGVSQNPRHKITKRGQNVTFRCDPISEHNRLYWYRQTLGQGPEFLTYFQNEAQLEKSRLLSDRFSAERPKGSFSTLEIQRTEQGDSAMYLCASSGQGYGTNYGYTFGSGTRLTVV.

V is TRBV27 and J is TRBJ1-5; 7 bases fit TRBD1. J was trimmed by 4 bases and V by 2 bases; bases with no gene match: 2. The CDR3 contains 14 residues. Germline V gene sequence: CDR1 MNHEY, CDR2 SMNVEV (reference sequence). The CDR3 spells CASSLSRGNQPQHF. CDR3 sequence (DNA): TGTGCCAGCAGTTTAAGCAGGGGGAATCAGCCCCAGCATTTT.

This chain links TRBV6-1 with TRBJ1-1; the D gene is possibly TRBD1 (5 bases). V shed 0 bases and J shed 3 bases, with 11 bases lying between them. The V gene's germline CDR1 is MNHNS and CDR2 SASEGT. The CDR3 contains 15 residues. CDR3 protein: CASSEAAEGHTEAFF. The CDR3, as DNA: TGTGCCAGCAGTGAAGCTGCGGAGGGACACACTGAAGCTTTCTTT.

V usage is TRBV11-1 and J usage is TRBJ1-1; a weak D match, TRBD1 (6 bases). Per the germline V gene, CDR1 is SGHAT and CDR2 is FQDESV (reference sequence). The CDR3 is 13 amino acids. V was pared by 7 bases and J by 5 bases, with 14 bases between. CDR3 nucleotides: TGTGCCAGCACCGGGGGGGGCGGAACTGAAGCTTTCTTT. It codes for CASTGGGGTEAFF.

V is TRBV9 and J is TRBJ2-1, with D maybe TRBD1 (5 bases). Germline V gene data show CDR1 as SGDLS and CDR2 as YYNGEE. Trimming pared 4 bases from V and 9 bases from J, leaving 14 bases between. The CDR3 extends over 13 amino acids. For the CDR3, the DNA is TGTGCCAGCAGCCCCCCGGAAGGGGTTGAGCAGTTCTTC. It translates to CASSPPEGVEQFF.

The chain has TRBV5-4 and TRBJ2-7; 10 bases fit TRBD1. Germline assignment: CDR1 SGHNT and CDR2 YYREEE (reference sequence). The CDR3 is made up of 14 amino acids. Losses at the gene ends were 3 bases for V and 3 bases for J; bases not matched to a gene: 3. CDR3 amino acids: CASSSGTGDYEQYF. In DNA, the CDR3 is TGTGCCAGCAGCTCAGGGACAGGGGACTACGAGCAGTACTTC.

This sequence joins TRBV19 and TRBJ1-2, with D maybe TRBD1 (5 bases). The germline CDR1 and CDR2 sequences are LNHDA and SQIVND (reference sequence). The germline V and J ends were trimmed by 3 bases and 4 bases, with 9 bases remaining between them. The CDR3 extends over 13 amino acids. This CDR3 is CASSMGGAYGYTF. CDR3 bases: TGTGCCAGTAGTATGGGGGGAGCCTATGGCTACACCTTC. Together with reference TRBV19 and TRBJ1-2, the CDR3 gives the full variable domain: DGGITQSPKYLFRKEGQNVTLSCEQNLNHDAMYWYRQDPGQGLRLIYYSQIVNDFQKGDIAEGYSVSREKKESFPLTVTSAQKNPTAFYLCASSMGGAYGYTFGSGTRLTVV.

The chain joins TRBV11-1 to TRBJ2-7, with D uncertain. Germline loops: CDR1 SGHAT, CDR2 FQDESV (reference sequence). The CDR3 consists of 13 residues. V lost 3 bases to trimming and J lost 1 base, with 7 bases between them. CDR3 protein: CASSFGVSYEQYF. Here the CDR3 DNA reads TGTGCCAGCAGCTTTGGAGTTTCCTACGAGCAGTACTTC.

The rearrangement links TRBV19 to TRBJ2-1; perhaps TRBD1 as D (6 bases). The CDR3 covers 14 residues. V was shortened by 5 bases and J by 3 bases, with 11 bases between the two germline ends. In germline, CDR1 is LNHDA, CDR2 SQIVND (reference sequence). The CDR3 loop is CASSLEGDYNEQFF. The CDR3 DNA is TGTGCCAGTAGTCTCGAGGGGGACTACAATGAGCAGTTCTTC.

DNA for the CDR3: TGTGCCAGCAGCGTGGCCAGACAGGTCAATAGGGTTGAGCAGTTCTTC. It is translated as CASSVARQVNRVEQFF. The rearrangement uses TRBV9 and TRBJ2-1, with D perhaps matching TRBD1 (6 bases). Trimming pared 2 bases from V and 9 bases from J, leaving 21 bases between. The germline CDR1 and CDR2 sequences are SGDLS and YYNGEE. The CDR3 runs 16 residues.

The rearrangement joins TRBV19 to TRBJ2-1; 13 bases agree with TRBD2. With V trimmed by 6 bases and J by 8 bases, 4 bases remained unmatched. The CDR3 spans 14 residues. From germline, CDR1 is LNHDA and CDR2 SQIVND (reference sequence). CDR3 region: CASSGLAGVHEQFF. CDR3 sequence (DNA): TGTGCCAGTAGCGGACTAGCGGGGGTTCATGAGCAGTTCTTC.

This clone was detected a few times. The V and J genes are TRBV5-1 and TRBJ2-5, with 9 nucleotides matching TRBD2. The length of the CDR3 is 15 residues. Trimming at V came to 1 base and at J to 4 bases, leaving 5 bases not matched to a gene. Germline-derived CDR1 and CDR2 are SGHRS and YFSETQ. CDR3 coding DNA: TGCGCCAGCAGCTTGTGGACTAGCGCCGTAGAGACCCAGTACTTC. Its translation: CASSLWTSAVETQYF.

The chain couples TRBV4-3 to TRBJ1-2; no definite D call. Germline CDR1 is LGHNA and CDR2 is YSLEER. The V gene lost 1 base and the J gene lost 8 bases, with 17 bases spanning the gap. The CDR3 runs to 15 residues. The DNA of the CDR3 is TGCGCCAGCAGCCAAGCGGGGTTCGAGTCGGAGGGCTACACCTTC. Its translation is CASSQAGFESEGYTF.

In DNA, the CDR3 is TGTGCCAGCAGCTATACAGGGTACACTGAAGCTTTCTTT. Amino acids: CASSYTGYTEAFF. This chain connects TRBV7-3 to TRBJ1-1, with D possibly TRBD1 on 6 matching bases. Germline values: CDR1 SGHTA, CDR2 FQGTGA. This CDR3 region has 13 residues. V gave up 4 bases and J gave up 3 bases, with 9 bases separating them.

The V call is TRBV25-1, the J call TRBJ1-1; D not certain. Trimming stripped 6 bases from V and 0 bases from J, with 11 bases between. The germline V gene has CDR1 MGHDK and CDR2 SYGVNS. The CDR3 totals 14 residues. CDR3 amino acids: CASRSPAVNTEAFF. In DNA, the CDR3 is TGTGCCAGCAGATCTCCCGCGGTGAACACTGAAGCTTTCTTT.

V is TRBV4-2 and J is TRBJ2-4, with 8 bases fitting TRBD2. Per the germline V gene, CDR1 is LGHNA and CDR2 is YNFKEQ. The ends lost 1 base at V and 9 bases at J; junction bases unmatched: 8. CDR3 length: 15 residues. CDR3 amino acids: CASSQVTSAGAIQYF. Written as DNA, the CDR3 is TGTGCCAGCAGCCAAGTGACTAGCGCCGGCGCCATTCAGTACTTC.

V gene TRBV4-3 combines with J gene TRBJ1-2; 7 bases fit TRBD1. Germline V gene lookup returns CDR1 LGHNA and CDR2 YSLEER. CDR3 length: 18 residues. V lost 0 bases to trimming and J lost 3 bases; unmatched junction nucleotides: 13. The CDR3 coding sequence is TGCGCCAGCAGCCAAGATATGGCAGGGGGGTTTGGGGACTATGGCTACACCTTC. It specifies CASSQDMAGGFGDYGYTF.

The V gene is TRBV9, the J gene TRBJ1-2; possibly TRBD1 for D (6 bases). CDR3 size: 16 residues. Trimming took 3 bases from V and 3 from J, leaving 18 bases between them. The germline CDR1 and CDR2 sequences are SGDLS and YYNGEE. CDR3 protein: CASSGDRDKDYYGYTF. CDR3 nucleotide sequence: TGTGCCAGCAGCGGCGACCGGGACAAAGATTACTATGGCTACACCTTC.

The DNA of the CDR3 is TGCGCCAGCAGCCAAGACGGAGGGGTCGAGACCCAGTACTTC. Protein product: CASSQDGGVETQYF. The rearrangement joins TRBV4-3 to TRBJ2-5, with D possibly matching TRBD2 (6 bases). Trimming stripped 0 bases from V and 5 bases from J, with 10 bases between. Per germline, CDR1 LGHNA and CDR2 YSLEER. The CDR3 runs 14 residues.

The rearrangement joins TRBV5-6 to TRBJ1-2; perhaps TRBD1 as D (5 bases). Trimming took off 6 bases at V and 4 bases at J, with 13 bases between the two ends. Germline loops: CDR1 SGHDT, CDR2 YYEEEE. The CDR3 spans 13 residues. Written as DNA, the CDR3 is TGTGCCAGCACTATGGGGGGGACCTATGGCTACACCTTC. This encodes CASTMGGTYGYTF.

The chain has TRBV13 and TRBJ2-5; D might be TRBD2 (6 bases). CDR1 and CDR2 (germline): PRHDT, FYEKMQ (reference sequence). CDR3 size: 16 residues. V was trimmed by 4 bases and J by 6 bases, leaving 21 bases between them. CDR3 amino acids: CASSSASLALRKTQYF. The CDR3 DNA reads as TGTGCCAGCAGCTCAGCCTCACTAGCCCTCAGAAAGACCCAGTACTTC.

V is TRBV11-2 and J is TRBJ1-1; D not certain. The CDR3 contains 15 residues. V was trimmed by 0 bases and J by 1 base, leaving 9 bases between them. Germline V gives CDR1 SGHAT, CDR2 FQNNGV. In DNA form, the CDR3 reads TGTGCCAGCAGCTTAGAACCGAGTACGAACACTGAAGCTTTCTTT. It encodes CASSLEPSTNTEAFF.

The chain links TRBV27 to TRBJ2-1; 10 positions agree with TRBD2. This CDR3 has 15 amino acids. From germline, CDR1 is MNHEY and CDR2 SMNVEV (reference sequence). J gave up 4 bases and V 5 bases, and 5 bases lay outside the gene matches. The CDR3 nucleotides read TGTGCCAGCAGTAAAGCTAGCGGGGGTTACAATGAGCAGTTCTTC. This codes for CASSKASGGYNEQFF.

CDR3 in DNA: TGTGCCAGCAGTTACGGGGCCAGAAATTCACCCCTCCACTTT. This translates into CASSYGARNSPLHF. The chain combines TRBV6-5 with TRBJ1-6, with a tentative D call TRBD1 (5 bases). V lost 2 bases to trimming and J lost 7 bases, with 9 bases between them. CDR3 length: 14 residues. Germline CDR1 and CDR2: MNHEY and SVGAGI.